A selection of T cell receptor beta chains follows, all from one sample in a study of blood T cell repertoires in COVID-19. The data were produced by immunoSEQ multiplex PCR, yet TCRdb's version contains in-frame clones alone and is incomplete. The table lists about 110,000 clones, 80% to 90% of them singletons. Sequenced: peripheral blood. Source of these receptors: a man in his forties with active or convalescent COVID-19. Both conserved end residues are part of each CDR3. Fields, in order: V gene, D gene, J gene, clone size, CDR3 DNA, CDR3 protein. D genes are given only for firm matches. For some rows the clone size is stated as once, few or many, or as a class when expanded; others skip it.

TRBV4-2	TRBD2	TRBJ2-3	-	TGTGCCAGCAGCCAAGAATCGGGAGGGCCAGATACGCAGTATTTT	CASSQESGGPDTQYF
TRBV4-3	-	TRBJ1-3	-	TGCGCCAGCAGCCAAGATCCGCGCCTTACTGGAAACACCATATATTTT	CASSQDPRLTGNTIYF
TRBV4-1	-	TRBJ2-5	-	TGCGCCAGCAGCCCAGGGGTGCGGGAGACCCAGTACTTC	CASSPGVRETQYF
TRBV7-9	TRBD1	TRBJ1-1	-	TGTGCCAGCAGCTTTGGGACAGTTGAAGCTTTCTTT	CASSFGTVEAFF
TRBV3-1/TRBV3-2	-	TRBJ1-2	-	TGTGCCAGCAGCCGGAGGAACTATGGCTACACCTTC	CASSRRNYGYTF
TRBV4-1	-	TRBJ2-2	-	TGCGCCAGCAGCCCCCGCTTAGGGGGTGCGAACACCGGGGAGCTGTTTTTT	CASSPRLGGANTGELFF
TRBV5-1	TRBD1	TRBJ2-7	-	TGCGCCAGCAGAGGACAGGGGTTCGAGCAGTACTTC	CASRGQGFEQYF
TRBV29-1	-	TRBJ1-1	-	TGCAGCGTCGAGGACAGCTACAACACTGAAGCTTTCTTT	CSVEDSYNTEAFF
TRBV5-5	TRBD1	TRBJ1-2	-	TGTGCCAGCAGCCCCCTGACAGGGTTCAACTATGGCTACACCTTC	CASSPLTGFNYGYTF
TRBV5-6	-	TRBJ2-7	-	TGTGCCAGCAGCTTGGTTTTCGGAGGCGAGCAGTACTTC	CASSLVFGGEQYF
TRBV30	-	TRBJ2-6	-	TGTGCCTGGAGCGTTCTTAGCTCTGGGGCCAACGTCCTGACTTTC	CAWSVLSSGANVLTF
TRBV19	-	TRBJ1-2	-	TGTGCCAGTAGGCCCGAATGGGGCAGCGGGGACTATGGCTACACCTTC	CASRPEWGSGDYGYTF
TRBV6-5	-	TRBJ2-1	-	TGTGCCAGCCACAGGTCCTCCTACAATGAGCAGTTCTTC	CASHRSSYNEQFF
TRBV7-9	TRBD2	TRBJ2-1	-	TGTGCGTTGGACGGATGGACTAGACCCAATGAGCAGTTCTTC	CALDGWTRPNEQFF
TRBV6-2/TRBV6-3	TRBD2	TRBJ2-5	-	TGTGCCAGCAGCCGATATAGCGGGAGTGCAGAGACCCAGTACTTC	CASSRYSGSAETQYF
TRBV5-1	TRBD1	TRBJ1-1	-	TGCGCCAGCAGGTGGGACAGGGACCTTGAAGCTTTCTTT	CASRWDRDLEAFF
TRBV6-5	-	TRBJ1-5	-	TGTGCCAGCAGTTATAAAGGGGATACTCAGCCCCAGCATTTT	CASSYKGDTQPQHF
TRBV7-3	-	TRBJ1-3	once	TGTGCCAGCAGCTTAGGAGCGGGAAACACCATATATTTT	CASSLGAGNTIYF
TRBV28	-	TRBJ2-7	few	TGTGCCAGCAGTGCCAGCTACGAGCAGTACTTC	CASSASYEQYF
TRBV28	-	TRBJ1-1	few	TGTGCCAGCAGCTCGACTGTGGCTGAAGCTTTCTTT	CASSSTVAEAFF
TRBV7-3	-	TRBJ2-5	-	TGTGCCAGCAGCTTATTCAGCGGGCAAGAGACCCAGTACTTC	CASSLFSGQETQYF
TRBV27	-	TRBJ2-1	-	TGTGCCAGCAGTTCAGGGGCTACCTACAATGAGCAGTTCTTC	CASSSGATYNEQFF
TRBV19	-	TRBJ1-6	-	TGTGCCACCACGGACAGCGACTATAATTCACCCCTCCACTTT	CATTDSDYNSPLHF
TRBV5-4	-	TRBJ1-4	-	TGTGCCAGCAGCCTCCAAGGGGCAACTAATGAAAAACTGTTTTTT	CASSLQGATNEKLFF
TRBV5-1	TRBD1	TRBJ1-2	-	TGCGCCAGCAGCGTCGATTCAGGGGGCGGTAACTATGGCTACACCTTC	CASSVDSGGGNYGYTF
TRBV24-1	-	TRBJ1-5	-	TGTGCCACCAGTGATTTTGTCGGTGACCAGCATTTT	CATSDFVGDQHF
TRBV6-6	-	TRBJ1-6	-	TGTGCCAGCAGTTACTCTTCCGGGTCACCCCTCCACTTT	CASSYSSGSPLHF
TRBV29-1	TRBD1	TRBJ1-2	-	TGCAGCGGCCAGACAGGGGACGGCTACACCTTC	CSGQTGDGYTF
TRBV9	-	TRBJ2-7	-	TGTGCCAGCAGCGTAGGGCAGGGGTACTCCTACGAGCAGTACTTC	CASSVGQGYSYEQYF
TRBV6-2/TRBV6-3	-	TRBJ2-7	-	TGTGCCAGCACCCCTGCGGACATCCCCTACGAGCAGTACTTC	CASTPADIPYEQYF
TRBV9	TRBD2	TRBJ2-1	-	TGTGCCAGCAGCGGAGCGCTGGGACTAGCGGGAGATAATGAGCAGTTCTTC	CASSGALGLAGDNEQFF
TRBV7-2	-	TRBJ2-5	-	TGTGCCAGCAGCTTAGGGGGGCTCGGCCGGCCCCCCAACTTC	CASSLGGLGRPPNF
TRBV5-1	TRBD2	TRBJ2-1	-	TGCGCCAGCAGCTTGGTTCCCGGACTAGCGGGGAACAATGAGCAGTTCTTC	CASSLVPGLAGNNEQFF
TRBV2	-	TRBJ1-4	once	TGTGCCAGCAGCGCAACAGGGAACGGTGAAAAACTGTTTTTT	CASSATGNGEKLFF
TRBV27	-	TRBJ1-5	-	TGTGCCAGCAGTTTATCGCCGGATCAGCCCCAGCATTTT	CASSLSPDQPQHF
TRBV24-1	TRBD2	TRBJ2-1	-	TGTGCCACCAGTGATTTAGTAGCGGGAGGATACAATGAGCAGTTCTTC	CATSDLVAGGYNEQFF
TRBV12-3/TRBV12-4	-	TRBJ2-5	-	TGTGCCAGCAGTGCCGGACTCCAAGAGACCCAGTACTTC	CASSAGLQETQYF
TRBV12-3/TRBV12-4	-	TRBJ1-5	-	TGTGCCAGCAGTTTCATAGATCAGCCCCAGCATTTT	CASSFIDQPQHF
TRBV18	TRBD1	TRBJ1-1	-	TGTGCCAGCTCTCAAAAACAGGGGGGAAGCGCTGAAGCTTTCTTT	CASSQKQGGSAEAFF
TRBV29-1	-	TRBJ2-7	-	TGCAGCGTTCTCCAGGGATCCGAGCAGTACTTC	CSVLQGSEQYF
TRBV7-9	TRBD1	TRBJ1-5	-	TGTGCCAGCAGCGCGCGACCTCCGGGACAGGGACGAAGTCAGCCCCAGCATTTT	CASSARPPGQGRSQPQHF
TRBV19	-	TRBJ2-1	-	TGTGCCAGTAGTATTGGGCAGCCTTACAATGAGCAGTTCTTC	CASSIGQPYNEQFF
TRBV7-9	-	TRBJ2-1	-	TGTGCCAGCAGTTTCCTTCCACTAGAGAGGAAAGGTGAGCAGTTCTTC	CASSFLPLERKGEQFF
TRBV28	-	TRBJ2-7	-	TGTGCCAGCAGTCTAGGGGTACCACCCTACGAGCAGTACTTC	CASSLGVPPYEQYF
TRBV5-4	-	TRBJ1-1	-	TGTGCCAGCAGGCCCCAACTCGAGAACACTGAAGCTTTCTTT	CASRPQLENTEAFF
TRBV7-9	TRBD1	TRBJ2-5	once	TGTGCCAGCAGCTTATTGCCAGGGGGCGAAGAGACCCAGTACTTC	CASSLLPGGEETQYF